The T cell receptor beta chain described here comes from a study of shared clonotypes between healthy human individuals. Points from the study as a whole: Generation probabilities of non-shared clonotypes were lower (relative to those shared by all four donors). Large depth notwithstanding, sorted-subset sequencing proved incomplete by rarefaction.

Genomic DNA from each subset was divided evenly over several immunoSEQ plates. TCRdb's copy holds only in-frame clones and misses some; the assay was immunoSEQ multiplex PCR. The sample comprises some 1 million clones, roughly 80% of which are singletons, and roughly 1.4% rests with the top ten. As for this clone: Its antigen is still unknown.

Germline V CDR1 and CDR2: GTSNPN, SVGIG (reference sequence). The J segment lost 0 bases and the V segment lost 1 base, leaving 1 base of the junction unmatched. The CDR3 length is 16 residues. The chain joins TRBV30 to TRBJ2-1, with 12 bases fitting TRBD2. The TCR was taken from a young man in good health. Sequencing input: memory CD4+ T cells sorted from blood. Described subset: CD45RA-negative fraction. In DNA, the CDR3 is TGTGCCTGGAGTGGGACTAGCGGGGCCTCCTACAATGAGCAGTTCTTC. It yields the protein CAWSGTSGASYNEQFF.